This T cell receptor (beta chain) was sequenced for a study of blood T cell repertoires in COVID-19. Across the study: The United States, Italy and Spain supplied acute and convalescent COVID-19 samples. Nucleic acid was either cDNA or gDNA, and it came from T cells, B-cell-depleted T cells, or PBMCs.

Methods used by the authors: Reference gene primer amplification gave nucleated cell count estimates. Clones were read by immunoSEQ multiplex PCR, and TCRdb kept only the in-frame ones, dropping some. The V and J calls and clone size come from that table; D and trimming were worked out from the DNA. The sample contains about 98,000 clones, approximately 81% of which appear only once. Germline V lookup: CDR1 MNHEY, CDR2 SMNVEV (reference sequence). This CDR3 comprises 15 residues. Trimming pared 6 bases from V and 6 bases from J, leaving 17 bases between. This TCR was recovered from an elderly woman with acute or convalescent COVID-19. The sample taken for sequencing was peripheral blood. The V and J genes are TRBV27 and TRBJ2-2, with D possibly TRBD1 on 5 matching bases. The DNA for the CDR3 is TGTGCCAGCAGACCCGATACAGGTACCCCCGGGGAGCTGTTTTTT. Translation: CASRPDTGTPGELFF.